The clone carrying this TCR beta chain occurred once. The sample comes from a study of blood T cell repertoires in COVID-19. As for the study in general: Material from acute and convalescent COVID-19 was sourced from the United States, Italy and Spain.

The CDR3 spans 17 residues. CDR1 is KGHSH and CDR2 is LQKENI in the germline V gene. The V and J ends lost 6 bases and 2 bases, in that order; junction bases with no gene match: 13. Authors' processing steps: Amplification of reference gene primers provided the estimated nucleated cell counts. Assay: immunoSEQ multiplex PCR; the TCRdb copy retains only in-frame clones and omits some. V and J calls and clone size are as listed in that table; D and trimming were resolved from the DNA. There are about 290,000 clones in the sample; around 90% occur only once, and 1.5% to 2% lies in the top ten. Those who participated ranged in age from 18 to 89 years and resided in 20 to 25 US areas. Allocation to cohorts depended on clinical history reported by the participants.

This clonotype was obtained from a woman aged 40 to 50 who had recovered from COVID-19. The sample taken for sequencing was PBMCs or T cells enriched from blood (not recorded which). This rearrangement joins TRBV18 to TRBJ2-3, with 8 bases matching TRBD1. CDR3 nucleotide sequence: TGTGCCAGCTCCGTAAACCGTGGGACAGGCCCCACAGATACGCAGTATTTT. Its protein product is CASSVNRGTGPTDTQYF.